This TCR beta chain was obtained from a study of T cell repertoires in cytomegalovirus infection. For the study at large: Based on public TCR beta signatures, there were indications of CMV infection and of a matching HLA type. Findings of the study overall: The cumulative frequency of public TCR beta families distinguished individuals who carried CMV together with the relevant HLA. HLA-C-restricted TCR beta clonotypes specific for CMV led the ex vivo response.

With V trimmed by 2 bases and J by 6 bases, 6 bases remained unmatched. In germline, CDR1 is SGHTA, CDR2 FQGNSA. This CDR3 is 15 amino acids long. The table lists this clonotype with many counts. The antigen is undetermined. MiXCR was run by TCRdb on the reads, yielding one entry per CDR3 protein. Among about 320,000 distinct CDR3 sequences, 9.5% were seen once, and the ten largest hold 4.3%. Sequencing was carried out using PBMCs. This chain connects TRBV7-2 to TRBJ2-7; 11 nucleotides agree with TRBD1. This TCR derives from a human donor in good health (CMV status not recorded). Some clones in this sample may be carry-over from other donors' samples. Written as DNA, the CDR3 is TGTGCCAGCAGCTTACCGGGACAGGGGGTTCGCGAGCAGTACTTC. Encoded protein: CASSLPGQGVREQYF.